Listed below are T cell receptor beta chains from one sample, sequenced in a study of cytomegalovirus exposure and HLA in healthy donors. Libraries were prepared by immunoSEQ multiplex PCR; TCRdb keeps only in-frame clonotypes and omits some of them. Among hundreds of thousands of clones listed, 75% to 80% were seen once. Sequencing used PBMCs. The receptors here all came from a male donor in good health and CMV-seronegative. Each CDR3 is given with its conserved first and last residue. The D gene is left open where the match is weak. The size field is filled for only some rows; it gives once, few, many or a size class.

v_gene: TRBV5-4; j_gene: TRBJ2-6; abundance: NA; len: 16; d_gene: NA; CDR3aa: CASSWAKSSGANVLTF; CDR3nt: TGTGCCAGCAGCTGGGCCAAAAGCTCTGGGGCCAACGTCCTGACTTTC
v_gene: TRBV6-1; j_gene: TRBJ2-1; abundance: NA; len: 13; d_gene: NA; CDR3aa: CASSPTLYNEQFF; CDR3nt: TGTGCCAGCAGTCCCACTCTTTACAATGAGCAGTTCTTC
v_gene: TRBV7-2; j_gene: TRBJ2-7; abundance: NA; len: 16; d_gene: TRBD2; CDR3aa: CASSKLLAGKSYEQYF; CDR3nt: TGTGCCAGCAGCAAATTACTAGCGGGGAAATCCTACGAGCAGTACTTC
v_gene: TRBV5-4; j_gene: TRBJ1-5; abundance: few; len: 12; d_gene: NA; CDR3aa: CATREPPGPQHF; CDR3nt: TGTGCCACCCGGGAGCCCCCTGGGCCCCAGCATTTT
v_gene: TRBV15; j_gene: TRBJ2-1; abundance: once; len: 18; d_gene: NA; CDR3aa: CATSRDPLSGRPHNEQFF; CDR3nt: TGTGCCACCAGCAGAGATCCTCTTTCGGGGAGGCCGCACAATGAGCAGTTCTTC
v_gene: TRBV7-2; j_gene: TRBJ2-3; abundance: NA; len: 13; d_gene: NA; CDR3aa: CASSLQAVDTQYF; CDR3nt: TGTGCCAGCAGCTTACAAGCGGTAGATACGCAGTATTTT
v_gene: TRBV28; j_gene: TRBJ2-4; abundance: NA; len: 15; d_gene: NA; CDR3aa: CASSFRQVAKNIQYF; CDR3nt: TGTGCCAGCAGTTTCCGACAGGTAGCCAAAAACATTCAGTACTTC
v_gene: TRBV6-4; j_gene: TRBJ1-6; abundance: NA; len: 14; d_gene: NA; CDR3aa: CASSDSGGNSPLHF; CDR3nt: TGTGCCAGCAGTGACTCGGGGGGGAATTCACCCCTCCACTTT
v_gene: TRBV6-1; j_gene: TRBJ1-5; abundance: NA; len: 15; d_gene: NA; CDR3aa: CASSEQRSANQPQHF; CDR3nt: TGTGCCAGCAGTGAACAGCGGTCGGCCAATCAGCCCCAGCATTTT
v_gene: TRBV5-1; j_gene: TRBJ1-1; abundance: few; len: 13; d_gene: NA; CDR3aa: CASSPGFNTEAFF; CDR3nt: TGCGCCAGCAGCCCAGGGTTTAACACTGAAGCTTTCTTT
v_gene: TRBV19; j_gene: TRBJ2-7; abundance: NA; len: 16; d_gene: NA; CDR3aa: CASMGEGGSSTYEQYF; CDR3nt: TGTGCCAGTATGGGAGAGGGGGGGTCGTCAACCTACGAGCAGTACTTC
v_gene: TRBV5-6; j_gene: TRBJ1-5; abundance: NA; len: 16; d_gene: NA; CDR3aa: CASSLAAGAGNQPQHF; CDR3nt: TGTGCCAGCAGCTTGGCTGCGGGGGCCGGCAATCAGCCCCAGCATTTT
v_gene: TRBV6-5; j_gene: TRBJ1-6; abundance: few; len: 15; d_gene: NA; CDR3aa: CASSPDRDLNSPLHF; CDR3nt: TGTGCCAGCAGTCCTGATCGAGATTTAAATTCACCCCTCCACTTT
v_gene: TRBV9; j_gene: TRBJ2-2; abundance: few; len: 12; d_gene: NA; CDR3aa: CASSGGAGELFF; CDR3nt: TGTGCCAGCAGCGGGGGGGCCGGGGAGCTGTTTTTT
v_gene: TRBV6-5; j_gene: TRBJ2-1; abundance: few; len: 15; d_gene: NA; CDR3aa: CASSYVGDSYNEQFF; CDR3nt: TGTGCCAGCAGTTACGTGGGAGACTCCTACAATGAGCAGTTCTTC
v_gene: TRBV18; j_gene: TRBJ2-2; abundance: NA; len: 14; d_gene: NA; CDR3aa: CASSGGQYTGELFF; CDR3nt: TGTGCCAGCTCCGGGGGACAGTACACCGGGGAGCTGTTTTTT
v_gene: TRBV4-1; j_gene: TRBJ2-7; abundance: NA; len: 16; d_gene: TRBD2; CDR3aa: CASSQDLGGGSYEQYF; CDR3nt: TGCGCCAGCAGCCAAGACCTGGGGGGGGGATCCTACGAGCAGTACTTC
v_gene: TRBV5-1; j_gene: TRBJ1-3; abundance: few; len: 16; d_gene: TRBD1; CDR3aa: CASSWGTGGHGNTIYF; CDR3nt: TGCGCCAGCAGCTGGGGGACAGGGGGTCATGGAAACACCATATATTTT
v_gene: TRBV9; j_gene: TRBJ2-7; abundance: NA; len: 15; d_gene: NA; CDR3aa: CASSVGLTDYYEQYF; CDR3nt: TGTGCCAGCAGCGTAGGCTTGACAGATTACTACGAGCAGTACTTC
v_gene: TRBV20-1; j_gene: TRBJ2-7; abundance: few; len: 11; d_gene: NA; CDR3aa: CSGTHTYEQYF; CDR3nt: TGCAGTGGGACACACACCTACGAGCAGTACTTC
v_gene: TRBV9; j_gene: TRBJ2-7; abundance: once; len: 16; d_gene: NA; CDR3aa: CASSVAKTGIGYEQYF; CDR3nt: TGTGCCAGCAGCGTAGCTAAGACAGGAATAGGATACGAGCAGTACTTC
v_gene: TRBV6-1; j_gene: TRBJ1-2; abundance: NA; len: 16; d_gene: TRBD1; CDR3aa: CASSDYPLGTAHGYTF; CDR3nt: TGTGCCAGCAGTGACTACCCCTTAGGGACAGCCCATGGCTACACCTTC
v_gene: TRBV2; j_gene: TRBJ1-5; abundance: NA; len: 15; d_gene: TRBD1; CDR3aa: CASTGGQGANQPQHF; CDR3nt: TGTGCCAGCACGGGGGGACAGGGGGCAAATCAGCCCCAGCATTTT